This TCR beta chain comes out of a study of Graves' ophthalmopathy and Graves' hyperthyroidism. Study results and caveats: Detected in blood as well were most expanded thyroid clonotypes with frequency above 0.001. Ophthalmopathy progression prediction by the model yielded a sensitivity of about 71% and a specificity of less than 75%.

Points on this clonotype: The target antigen is unknown.

CDR1 is SGHAT, CDR2 FQNNGV, per germline. Trimming removed 2 bases from V and 5 bases from J, with 6 bases in between. The CDR3 extends over 12 amino acids. Diagnosis was based on clinical symptoms, serum thyroxine, TRAb, thyroid ultrasound and orbital computed tomography. RNA transcripts yielded amplified TCR beta CDR3 regions. The library came from an HTBI-primed first-round RT-PCR and a second-round multiplex PCR. TCRdb independently ran MiXCR on the multiplex PCR reads; one entry per CDR3 protein. This table holds under 250,000 distinct CDR3 sequences, 20% to 25% found once. The sequenced sample consisted of peripheral blood. The genes are TRBV11-2 and TRBJ2-5; D is uncertain. The TCR was taken from a woman aged 45-65 years with Graves' ophthalmopathy. In DNA, the CDR3 is TGTGCCAGCAGCTTATTCTGGGAGACCCAGTACTTC. Encoded protein: CASSLFWETQYF. Variable domain in full (rest from reference TRBV11-2 and TRBJ2-5): EAGVAQSPRYKIIEKRQSVAFWCNPISGHATLYWYQQILGQGPKLLIQFQNNGVVDDSQLPKDRFSAERLKGVDSTLKIQPAKLEDSAVYLCASSLFWETQYFGPGTRLLVL.